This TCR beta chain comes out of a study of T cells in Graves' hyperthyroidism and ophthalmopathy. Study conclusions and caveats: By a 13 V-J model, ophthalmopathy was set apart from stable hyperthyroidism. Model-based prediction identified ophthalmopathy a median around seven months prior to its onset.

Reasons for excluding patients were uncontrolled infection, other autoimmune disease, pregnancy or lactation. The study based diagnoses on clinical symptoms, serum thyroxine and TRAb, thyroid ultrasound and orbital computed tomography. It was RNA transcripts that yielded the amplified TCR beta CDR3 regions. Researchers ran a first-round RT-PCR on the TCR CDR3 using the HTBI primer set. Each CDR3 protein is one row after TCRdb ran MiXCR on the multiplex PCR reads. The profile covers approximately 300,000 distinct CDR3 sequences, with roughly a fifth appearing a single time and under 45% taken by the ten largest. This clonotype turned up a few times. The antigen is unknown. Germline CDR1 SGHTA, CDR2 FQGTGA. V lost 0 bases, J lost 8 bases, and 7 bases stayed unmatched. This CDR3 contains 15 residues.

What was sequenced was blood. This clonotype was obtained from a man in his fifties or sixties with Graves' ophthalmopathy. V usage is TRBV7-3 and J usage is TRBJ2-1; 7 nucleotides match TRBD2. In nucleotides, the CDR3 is TGTGCCAGCAGCTTAACGGCGGGGAGGGGTGATGAGCAGTTCTTC. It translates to CASSLTAGRGDEQFF.